Sequencing of this TCR beta chain was carried out in a study of blood T cell repertoires in COVID-19. For the study at large: Material from acute and convalescent COVID-19 was sourced from the United States, Italy and Spain. T cells, B-cell-depleted T cells, or PBMCs supplied cDNA or gDNA.

The CDR3 contains 13 residues. V gave up 3 bases and J gave up 4 bases; unmatched junction bases: 5. The V gene's germline CDR1 is GTSNPN and CDR2 SVGIG (reference sequence). Under the authors' procedure: It was from reference gene primer amplification that nucleated cell counts were estimated. TCRdb keeps only in-frame clones here, not all; method: immunoSEQ multiplex PCR. D and trimming were read from the DNA, whereas the V and J calls and clone size are those reported in that table. This table holds 60,000 or so clones, 60% to 85% found once. The rearrangement links TRBV30 to TRBJ2-7; 8 bases line up with TRBD1. The sample consisted of peripheral blood. This receptor was identified in a man in his sixties with acute or convalescent COVID-19. The CDR3 spells CAWSSGQGYEQYF. The CDR3 DNA follows: TGTGCCTGGAGCTCAGGACAGGGTTACGAGCAGTACTTC.